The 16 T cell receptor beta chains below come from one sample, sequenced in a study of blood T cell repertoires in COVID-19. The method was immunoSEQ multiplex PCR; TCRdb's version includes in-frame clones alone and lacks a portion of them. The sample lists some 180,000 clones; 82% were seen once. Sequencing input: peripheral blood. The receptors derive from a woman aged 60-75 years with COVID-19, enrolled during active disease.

For the CDR3, the DNA is TGCGCCAGCACCACAGGCGTTACTAACTATGGCTACACCTTC. As protein: CASTTGVTNYGYTF. V and J are TRBV10-2 and TRBJ1-2; D may be TRBD1 (5 bases). Trimming cost V 7 bases and J 0 bases, with 12 bases left between them. CDR1 is WSHSY, CDR2 SAAADI, per germline. The length of the CDR3 is 14 residues.

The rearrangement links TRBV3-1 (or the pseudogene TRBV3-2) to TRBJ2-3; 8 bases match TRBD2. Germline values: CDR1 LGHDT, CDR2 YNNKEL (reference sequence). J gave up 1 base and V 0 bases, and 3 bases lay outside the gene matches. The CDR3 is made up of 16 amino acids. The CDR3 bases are TGTGCCAGCAGCCAAGAAAGGCGGGGGGGCACAGATACGCAGTATTTT. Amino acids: CASSQERRGGTDTQYF.

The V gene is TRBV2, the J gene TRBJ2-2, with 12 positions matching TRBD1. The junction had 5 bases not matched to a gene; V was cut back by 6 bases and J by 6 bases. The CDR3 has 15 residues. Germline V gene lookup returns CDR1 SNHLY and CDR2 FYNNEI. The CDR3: CASRAGTGGPGELFF. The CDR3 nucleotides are TGTGCCAGCAGAGCCGGGACAGGGGGCCCCGGGGAGCTGTTTTTT.

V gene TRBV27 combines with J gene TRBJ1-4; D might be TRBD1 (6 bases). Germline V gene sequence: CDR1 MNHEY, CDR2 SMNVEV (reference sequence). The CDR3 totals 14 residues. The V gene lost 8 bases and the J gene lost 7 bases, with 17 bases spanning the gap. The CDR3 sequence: CASGRPGGREKLFF. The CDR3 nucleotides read TGTGCCAGCGGGCGTCCGGGGGGGCGTGAAAAACTGTTTTTT.

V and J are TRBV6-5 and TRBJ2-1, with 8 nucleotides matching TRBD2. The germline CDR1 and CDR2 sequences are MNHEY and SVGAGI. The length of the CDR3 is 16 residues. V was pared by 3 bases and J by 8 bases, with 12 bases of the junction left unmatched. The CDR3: CASSYISGGAWYEQFF. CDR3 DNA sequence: TGTGCCAGCAGTTATATATCGGGGGGGGCTTGGTATGAGCAGTTCTTC.

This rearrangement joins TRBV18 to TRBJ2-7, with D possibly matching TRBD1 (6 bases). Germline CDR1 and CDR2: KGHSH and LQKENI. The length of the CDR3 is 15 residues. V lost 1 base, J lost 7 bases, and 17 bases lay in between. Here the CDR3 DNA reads TGTGCCAGCTCACCACTTCAGGGGCCGGCGCGGGAGCAGTACTTC. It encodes CASSPLQGPAREQYF.

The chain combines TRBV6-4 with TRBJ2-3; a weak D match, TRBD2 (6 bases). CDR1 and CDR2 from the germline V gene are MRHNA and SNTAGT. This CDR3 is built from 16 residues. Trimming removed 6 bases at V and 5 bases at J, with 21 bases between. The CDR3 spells CASSVQSGLTEDTQYF. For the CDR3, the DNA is TGTGCCAGCAGCGTTCAATCGGGACTGACGGAAGATACGCAGTATTTT.

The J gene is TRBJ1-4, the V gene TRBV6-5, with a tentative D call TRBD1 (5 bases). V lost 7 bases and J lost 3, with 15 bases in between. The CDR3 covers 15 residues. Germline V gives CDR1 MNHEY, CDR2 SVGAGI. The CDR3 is CASTPGRGPNEKLFF. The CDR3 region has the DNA TGTGCCAGCACCCCTGGGAGGGGCCCTAATGAAAAACTGTTTTTT.

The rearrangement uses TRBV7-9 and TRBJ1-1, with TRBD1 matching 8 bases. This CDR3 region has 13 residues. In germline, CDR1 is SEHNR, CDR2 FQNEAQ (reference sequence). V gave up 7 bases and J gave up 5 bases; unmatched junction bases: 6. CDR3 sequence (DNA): TGTGCCAGCATCACAGGGGGGGAAACTGAAGCTTTCTTT. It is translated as CASITGGETEAFF.

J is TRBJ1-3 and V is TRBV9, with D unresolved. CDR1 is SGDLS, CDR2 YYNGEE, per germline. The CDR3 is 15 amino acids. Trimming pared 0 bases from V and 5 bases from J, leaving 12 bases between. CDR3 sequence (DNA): TGTGCCAGCAGCGTAGGAGGAACACGACGAAACACCATATATTTT. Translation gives CASSVGGTRRNTIYF.

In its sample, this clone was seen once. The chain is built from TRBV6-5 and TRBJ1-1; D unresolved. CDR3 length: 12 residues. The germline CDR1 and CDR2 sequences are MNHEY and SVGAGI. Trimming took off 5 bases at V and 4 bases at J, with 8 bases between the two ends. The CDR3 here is CASSQTGTEAFF. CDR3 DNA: TGTGCCAGCAGTCAGACTGGCACTGAAGCTTTCTTT.

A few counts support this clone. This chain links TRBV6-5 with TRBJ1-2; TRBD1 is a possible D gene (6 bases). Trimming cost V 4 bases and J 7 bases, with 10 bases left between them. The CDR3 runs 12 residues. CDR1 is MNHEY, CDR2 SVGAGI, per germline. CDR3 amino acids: CASSFRGFGYTF. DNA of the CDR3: TGTGCCAGCAGTTTCAGGGGTTTTGGCTACACCTTC.

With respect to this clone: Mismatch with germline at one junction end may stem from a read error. Written as DNA, the CDR3 is TGTGCTAGCAGTTCCGGACTAGCCGATGAGCAGTTCTTC. This translates into CASSSGLADEQFF. The chain uses TRBV7-7 and TRBJ2-1, with 8 bases that match TRBD2. Germline V gene data show CDR1 as SSHAT and CDR2 as FNYEAQ (reference sequence). The CDR3 runs to 13 residues.

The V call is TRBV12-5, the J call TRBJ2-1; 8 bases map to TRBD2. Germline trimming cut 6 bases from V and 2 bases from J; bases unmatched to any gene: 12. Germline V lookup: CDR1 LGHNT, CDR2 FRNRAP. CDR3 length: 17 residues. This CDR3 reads CASGLIFSGAAYNEQFF. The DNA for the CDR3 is TGTGCTAGTGGCCTAATATTTAGCGGGGCCGCCTACAATGAGCAGTTCTTC.

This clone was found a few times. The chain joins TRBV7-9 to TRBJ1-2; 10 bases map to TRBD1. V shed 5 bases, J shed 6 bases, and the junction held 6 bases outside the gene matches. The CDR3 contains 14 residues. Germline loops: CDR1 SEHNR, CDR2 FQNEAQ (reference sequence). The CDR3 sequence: CASSGDRGLDGYTF. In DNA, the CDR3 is TGTGCCAGCAGCGGTGACAGGGGGCTCGATGGCTACACCTTC.

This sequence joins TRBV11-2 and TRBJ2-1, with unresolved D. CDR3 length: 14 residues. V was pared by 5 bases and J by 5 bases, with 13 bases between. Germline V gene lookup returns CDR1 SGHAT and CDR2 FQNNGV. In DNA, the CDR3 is TGTGCCAGCAGCCATCTGAGGAGAAACAATGAGCAGTTCTTC. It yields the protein CASSHLRRNNEQFF.